This T cell receptor (beta chain) was sequenced in a study of blood T cell repertoires in COVID-19. In the authors' workflow: The assay estimated nucleated cells by amplifying reference gene primers. Profiled with immunoSEQ multiplex PCR; TCRdb holds only in-frame clones, not every one. That table gives V, J and clone size, and the DNA gave D and trimming. The data contain some 300,000 clones, 70% to 90% of them singletons. The Seattle patients joined while their infection was active and were tracked longitudinally afterward. The V gene's germline CDR1 is SNHLY and CDR2 FYNNEI. This CDR3 is built from 13 residues. Trimming left V 5 bases short and J 6 bases short, with 13 bases between.

The clonotype was recovered from a woman between 50 and 59 years old with COVID-19, enrolled during active disease. The chain combines TRBV2 with TRBJ1-2, with TRBD1 as a possible D gene (5 bases). The material sequenced was peripheral blood. The CDR3 loop reads CASSFTGWDGYTF. The CDR3 DNA reads TGTGCCAGCAGTTTTACAGGATGGGATGGCTACACCTTC.